The 31 T cell receptor beta chains presented below share a single source sample, sequenced in a study of cytomegalovirus exposure and HLA in healthy donors. TCRdb's table, derived via immunoSEQ multiplex PCR, lists solely in-frame clones and lacks some. The repertoire holds roughly 330,000 clones, roughly nine tenths seen once, with over 1% in the top ten. Sequenced sample: PBMCs. The receptors derive from a woman aged 25 to 39 in good health and CMV-seropositive.

The CDR3 DNA is TGTGCCAGCAGTGAGACGGTTGAAGCTTTCTTT. Residues: CASSETVEAFF. The chain is built from TRBV6-1 and TRBJ1-1; D call uncertain. The CDR3 has 11 amino acids. Trimming removed 3 bases from V and 7 bases from J, with 6 bases in between. The V gene's germline CDR1 is MNHNS and CDR2 SASEGT.

V is TRBV29-1 and J is TRBJ2-7, with TRBD1 identical over 10 bases. Trimming removed 5 bases from V and 7 bases from J; junction bases left unmatched: 17. Germline V gene sequence: CDR1 SQVTM, CDR2 ANQGSEA. The CDR3 spans 16 residues. The CDR3 nucleotides read TGCAGCGTTAACTCCTACCGGGACAGGGGTTCGTGGGAGCAGTACTTC. This gives the protein CSVNSYRDRGSWEQYF.

The V gene is TRBV10-2, the J gene TRBJ2-3; no clear D gene. This CDR3 region has 15 residues. V dropped 0 bases and J dropped 2 bases, with 9 bases sitting between them. The germline CDR1 and CDR2 sequences are WSHSY and SAAADI. The CDR3 DNA follows: TGCGCCAGCAGTGAGTCAGTTCTCTCCACAGATACGCAGTATTTT. Translation: CASSESVLSTDTQYF.

The chain employs TRBV6-6 and TRBJ2-7; TRBD1 is a possible D gene (5 bases). Trimming removed 7 bases from V and 5 bases from J, with 18 bases in between. CDR1 MNHNY and CDR2 SVGAGI come from the germline V gene (reference sequence). The length of the CDR3 is 14 residues. The CDR3 bases are TGTGCCAGCACTCTGGGAATGATAGGGGACGAGCAGTACTTC. Translating gives CASTLGMIGDEQYF.

This chain links TRBV5-1 with TRBJ2-7; D might be TRBD1 (5 bases). The V and J ends lost 3 bases and 0 bases respectively, with 10 bases between them. Germline V gene sequence: CDR1 SGHRS, CDR2 YFSETQ. The CDR3 has 14 residues. The CDR3 DNA follows: TGCGCCAGCAGCTCCCGGACAAACTCCTACGAGCAGTACTTC. Encoded protein: CASSSRTNSYEQYF. Variable domain in full (rest from reference TRBV5-1 and TRBJ2-7): KAGVTQTPRYLIKTRGQQVTLSCSPISGHRSVSWYQQTPGQGLQFLFEYFSETQRNKGNFPGRFSGRQFSNSRSEMNVSTLELGDSALYLCASSSRTNSYEQYFGPGTRLTVT.

The sample holds one count of this clone. The chain employs TRBV15 and TRBJ2-3, with D hard to call. V lost 0 bases, J lost 0 bases, and 4 bases lay in between. The CDR3 consists of 14 residues. Germline V gene lookup returns CDR1 LNHNV and CDR2 YYDKDF (reference sequence). CDR3 loop: CATSRDASTDTQYF. CDR3 coding DNA: TGTGCCACCAGCAGAGATGCCAGCACAGATACGCAGTATTTT.

This clone was counted a few times. This chain connects TRBV30 to TRBJ2-5; no definite D call. Deletions cut 1 base from V and 4 bases from J, with 10 bases between. Germline assignment: CDR1 GTSNPN and CDR2 SVGIG (reference sequence). The CDR3 length is 13 residues. CDR3 region: CAWSERAGETQYF. Written as DNA, the CDR3 is TGTGCCTGGAGTGAAAGGGCAGGAGAGACCCAGTACTTC.

This clone was detected only once. V gene TRBV6-6 combines with J gene TRBJ2-7; possible D gene TRBD2, 6 bases. CDR1 and CDR2 (germline): MNHNY, SVGAGI (reference sequence). The CDR3 is 15 residues long. Trimming removed 2 bases from V and 0 bases from J, with 11 bases in between. In nucleotides, the CDR3 is TGTGCCAGCAGTTACGATGGGGGGAGCTCCTACGAGCAGTACTTC. It encodes CASSYDGGSSYEQYF.

The genes are TRBV9 and TRBJ1-3; D is perhaps TRBD1 (6 bases). This CDR3 has 16 amino acids. CDR1 is SGDLS, CDR2 YYNGEE, per germline. The V end lost 2 bases, the J end lost 0 bases, and 12 bases lay between the germline ends. CDR3 DNA: TGTGCCAGCAGCGTGGGACACCTAAACTCTGGAAACACCATATATTTT. Protein product: CASSVGHLNSGNTIYF.

Here the CDR3 DNA reads TGTGCCAGCAGCTTGTTCAGGGGCTCCCCCTACGAGCAGTACTTC. This sequence encodes CASSLFRGSPYEQYF. The chain recombines TRBV5-6 with TRBJ2-7, with a weak D call TRBD1 (6 bases). The V gene lost 1 base and the J gene lost 2 bases, with 13 bases spanning the gap. The germline V gene has CDR1 SGHDT and CDR2 YYEEEE. This CDR3 spans 15 amino acids.

In this sample, this clone turned up a few times. In the same sample, other DNA sequences code for this CDR3. The J gene is TRBJ2-7, the V gene TRBV5-1; D call uncertain. Germline V gene data show CDR1 as SGHRS and CDR2 as YFSETQ. The V gene lost 0 bases and the J gene lost 4 bases, with 5 bases spanning the gap. The CDR3 runs 12 residues. For the CDR3, the DNA is TGCGCCAGCAGCTTGGACGGGTACGAGCAGTACTTC. Residues: CASSLDGYEQYF.

J is TRBJ1-2 and V is TRBV6-5; D might be TRBD1 (5 bases). The CDR3 consists of 14 residues. Germline CDR1 MNHEY, CDR2 SVGAGI. V was cut by 0 bases and J by 5 bases, with 10 bases left in between. This chain's CDR3 is CASSYSQGRYGYTF. The CDR3, as DNA: TGTGCCAGCAGTTACTCCCAGGGCCGATATGGCTACACCTTC.

The chain is built from TRBV13 and TRBJ2-1; D is tentatively TRBD1 or TRBD2 (5 bases each). CDR1 and CDR2 (germline): PRHDT, FYEKMQ (reference sequence). This CDR3 has 12 residues. V shed 4 bases and J shed 10 bases, with 11 bases lying between them. CDR3 in amino acids: CASSSGRGEQFF. DNA of the CDR3: TGTGCCAGCAGCTCAGGGAGAGGCGAGCAGTTCTTC.

The chain links TRBV9 to TRBJ2-2; possible D gene TRBD1, 6 bases. V lost 4 bases and J 6 bases, leaving 7 bases between the germline ends. CDR1 and CDR2 (germline): SGDLS, YYNGEE. This CDR3 contains 12 residues. CDR3 sequence: CASSKGAGELFF. The CDR3 coding sequence is TGTGCCAGCAGCAAGGGGGCCGGGGAGCTGTTTTTT.

The chain recombines TRBV9 with TRBJ2-7; 7 nucleotides line up with TRBD1. V shed 0 bases and J 6 bases; nucleotides not matched to a gene: 12. CDR1 SGDLS and CDR2 YYNGEE come from the germline V gene. This CDR3 is 16 amino acids long. CDR3 protein: CASSVGTTGPSVEQYF. Here the CDR3 DNA reads TGTGCCAGCAGCGTAGGAACGACAGGGCCCTCGGTCGAGCAGTACTTC.

This chain uses TRBV4-3 with TRBJ2-7, with 7 bases aligning to TRBD2. Trimming at V came to 4 bases and at J to 5 bases, leaving 5 bases not matched to a gene. Germline V gene lookup returns CDR1 LGHNA and CDR2 YSLEER. The CDR3 has 13 amino acids. The CDR3 region has the DNA TGCGCCAGCAGCCTTAGAACTAGCGACGAGCAGTACTTC. Translation gives CASSLRTSDEQYF.

V usage is TRBV29-1 and J usage is TRBJ2-3, with a possible D match to TRBD1 (5 bases). CDR1 and CDR2 (germline): SQVTM, ANQGSEA. Trimming shortened V by 7 bases and J by 0 bases, and 8 bases separated the two germline ends. This CDR3 comprises 12 residues. Here the CDR3 DNA reads TGCAGCGACCGACAGAGCACAGATACGCAGTATTTT. Translation gives CSDRQSTDTQYF.

This chain uses TRBV9 with TRBJ2-4, with D unclear. Looked up from germline, CDR1 is SGDLS and CDR2 is YYNGEE. V lost 0 bases and J 9 bases, leaving 4 bases between the germline ends. The CDR3 totals 11 residues. The CDR3 DNA sequence: TGTGCCAGCAGCGTAGGGAGCATTCAGTACTTC. This codes for CASSVGSIQYF.

This sequence joins TRBV15 and TRBJ2-3, with 7 nucleotides matching TRBD1. Looked up from germline, CDR1 is LNHNV and CDR2 is YYDKDF (reference sequence). This CDR3 has 16 residues. V trimming: 0 bases; J trimming: 0 bases; junction bases outside the gene matches: 3. CDR3 sequence: CATSRDGGQSTDTQYF. CDR3 DNA sequence: TGTGCCACCAGCAGAGATGGGGGACAGAGCACAGATACGCAGTATTTT. Complete variable domain (other parts from reference TRBV15 and TRBJ2-3): DAMVIQNPRYQVTQFGKPVTLSCSQTLNHNVMYWYQQKSSQAPKLLFHYYDKDFNNEADTPDNFQSRRPNTSFCFLDIRSPGLGDTAMYLCATSRDGGQSTDTQYFGPGTRLTVL.

The chain uses TRBV5-4 and TRBJ2-7; D might be TRBD1 (5 bases). Germline lookup yields CDR1 SGHNT and CDR2 YYREEE (reference sequence). Trimming took 0 bases from V and 2 from J, leaving 12 bases between them. The CDR3 sequence is 15 residues long. CDR3 bases: TGTGCCAGCAGCTTGGCCGGGCAGGGCCCCTACGAGCAGTACTTC. Translated: CASSLAGQGPYEQYF.

This clone was counted a single time. The DNA for the CDR3 is TGTGCCAGCAGCTTGGGAGGACAGGGAGTCGAAGAGACCCAGTACTTC. It encodes CASSLGGQGVEETQYF. The V gene is TRBV5-4, the J gene TRBJ2-5; 8 nucleotides line up with TRBD1. V lost 0 bases, J lost 3 bases, and 7 bases stayed unmatched. This CDR3 spans 16 amino acids. The germline CDR1 and CDR2 sequences are SGHNT and YYREEE (reference sequence).

The rearrangement links TRBV6-6 to TRBJ1-5; D may be TRBD1 (6 bases). Looked up from germline, CDR1 is MNHNY and CDR2 is SVGAGI (reference sequence). This CDR3 has 16 residues. V dropped 4 bases and J dropped 5 bases, with 18 bases sitting between them. The CDR3 coding sequence is TGTGCCAGCAGTTCCCTCGGACAGCCTTCTGATCAGCCCCAGCATTTT. Its translation is CASSSLGQPSDQPQHF.

CDR3 DNA: TGTGCCAGCAGCGCTGGGACAGGGTATGGCTACACCTTC. Translated, it gives CASSAGTGYGYTF. The rearrangement joins TRBV6-4 to TRBJ1-2; 9 positions agree with TRBD1. The CDR3 extends over 13 amino acids. V was pared by 6 bases and J by 5 bases, with 4 bases of the junction left unmatched. CDR1 MRHNA and CDR2 SNTAGT come from the germline V gene.

This CDR3 is CASSVLTGGEVSNQPQHF. The CDR3 DNA follows: TGTGCCAGCAGTGTACTGACAGGGGGCGAGGTTAGCAATCAGCCCCAGCATTTT. The chain combines TRBV6-1 with TRBJ1-5; 10 nucleotides align to TRBD1. With V trimmed by 4 bases and J by 0 bases, 9 bases remained unmatched. The V gene's germline CDR1 is MNHNS and CDR2 SASEGT. The length of the CDR3 is 18 residues.

The rearrangement links TRBV30 to TRBJ1-1, with TRBD1 matching over 7 bases. After removal of 1 base from V and 4 bases from J, the junction contained 9 bases not matched to a gene. The CDR3 is 15 amino acids. CDR1 and CDR2 from the germline V gene are GTSNPN and SVGIG (reference sequence). The CDR3 loop reads CAWSASTGVSTEAFF. The DNA for the CDR3 is TGTGCCTGGAGTGCCTCTACAGGGGTTTCCACTGAAGCTTTCTTT.

This chain uses TRBV7-9 with TRBJ1-4; D gene uncertain. Deletions cut 4 bases from V and 3 bases from J, with 6 bases between. This CDR3 has 13 residues. Germline values: CDR1 SEHNR, CDR2 FQNEAQ (reference sequence). CDR3 loop: CASSSVPNEKLFF. DNA of the CDR3: TGTGCCAGCAGCTCAGTACCTAATGAAAAACTGTTTTTT.

This clone has just one count. The chain uses TRBV7-3 and TRBJ2-3; D is ambiguous. CDR1 is SGHTA and CDR2 is FQGTGA in the germline V gene. Deletions cut 1 base from V and 5 bases from J, with 7 bases between. This CDR3 contains 13 residues. The CDR3: CASSLRSLDTQYF. The CDR3, as DNA: TGTGCCAGCAGCTTAAGGTCCTTAGATACGCAGTATTTT.

The gene calls are TRBV5-1 and TRBJ2-7; TRBD2 matches 13 bases. Germline values: CDR1 SGHRS, CDR2 YFSETQ. Trimming took 2 bases from V and 6 from J; bases not matched to a gene: 2. The length of the CDR3 is 14 residues. CDR3 DNA sequence: TGCGCCAGCAGCTTTGGACTAGCGGGAGCCGAGCAGTACTTC. The encoded protein is CASSFGLAGAEQYF.

This chain links TRBV9 with TRBJ1-6; the match to TRBD1 covers 7 bases. CDR1 is SGDLS, CDR2 YYNGEE, per germline. Trimming cost V 4 bases and J 5 bases; bases outside gene matches: 6. The CDR3 is 15 amino acids. The CDR3 nucleotides read TGTGCCAGCAGCTTGACAGGGCTAAATAATTCACCCCTCCACTTT. Amino acids: CASSLTGLNNSPLHF.

The rearrangement joins TRBV28 to TRBJ2-2; 8 bases are shared with TRBD1. Germline V gives CDR1 MDHEN, CDR2 SYDVKM. V dropped 5 bases and J dropped 4; count of bases not matched to a gene: 6. The CDR3 covers 15 residues. In nucleotides, the CDR3 is TGTGCCAGCAGTGCCGCAGGGGGCAGCACCGGGGAGCTGTTTTTT. Translated, it gives CASSAAGGSTGELFF.

The rearrangement links TRBV25-1 to TRBJ1-4, with 8 bases that match TRBD1. Germline V gene sequence: CDR1 MGHDK, CDR2 SYGVNS. The CDR3 runs 16 residues. Trimming cost V 3 bases and J 7 bases; bases outside gene matches: 10. The CDR3 loop is CASSERTGSVGEKLFF. The CDR3 coding sequence is TGTGCCAGCAGTGAGAGGACAGGGTCGGTTGGTGAAAAACTGTTTTTT. The entire variable domain, with the rest obtained from reference TRBV25-1 and TRBJ1-4, is as follows: EADIYQTPRYLVIGTGKKITLECSQTMGHDKMYWYQQDPGMELHLIHYSYGVNSTEKGDLSSESTVSRIRTEHFPLTLESARPSHTSQYLCASSERTGSVGEKLFFGSGTQLSVL.